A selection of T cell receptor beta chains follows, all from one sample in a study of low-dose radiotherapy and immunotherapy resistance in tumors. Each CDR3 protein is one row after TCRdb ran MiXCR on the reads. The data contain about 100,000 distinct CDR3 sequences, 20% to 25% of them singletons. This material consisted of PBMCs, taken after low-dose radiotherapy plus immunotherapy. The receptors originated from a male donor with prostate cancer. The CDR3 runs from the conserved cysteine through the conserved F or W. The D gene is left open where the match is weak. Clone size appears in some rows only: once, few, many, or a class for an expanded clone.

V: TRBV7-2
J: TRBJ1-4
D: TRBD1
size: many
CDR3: CASSTRTGGEKLFF
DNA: TGTGCCAGCAGCACGCGGACAGGGGGTGAAAAACTGTTTTTT

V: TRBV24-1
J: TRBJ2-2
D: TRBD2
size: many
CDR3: CATSDPRRGGDTGELFF
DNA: TGTGCCACCAGTGACCCGAGGCGGGGGGGGGACACCGGGGAGCTGTTTTTT

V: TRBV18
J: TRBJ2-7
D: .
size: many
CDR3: CASSPWEESYEQYF
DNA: TGTGCCAGCTCACCATGGGAAGAGTCCTACGAGCAGTACTTC

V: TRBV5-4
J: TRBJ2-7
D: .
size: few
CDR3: CASSLSFRDEQYF
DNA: TGTGCCAGCAGCCTGAGTTTTAGGGACGAGCAGTACTTC

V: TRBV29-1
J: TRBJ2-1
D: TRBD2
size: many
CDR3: CSVERRFASGGAGFDEQFF
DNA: TGCAGCGTTGAACGCCGGTTTGCTAGCGGGGGGGCTGGGTTCGATGAGCAGTTCTTC

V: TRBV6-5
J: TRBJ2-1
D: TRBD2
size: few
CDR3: CASIGLAGGEQFF
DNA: TGTGCCAGCATAGGACTAGCGGGAGGTGAGCAGTTCTTC

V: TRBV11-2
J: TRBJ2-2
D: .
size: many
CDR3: CASSSPQGIGGELFF
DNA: TGTGCCAGCAGCTCGCCGCAGGGGATTGGCGGGGAGCTGTTTTTT

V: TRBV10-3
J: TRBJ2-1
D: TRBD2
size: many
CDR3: CAISVAGEQFF
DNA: TGTGCCATCAGCGTAGCGGGTGAGCAGTTCTTC

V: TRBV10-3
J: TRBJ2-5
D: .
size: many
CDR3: CAISDPLGIGETQYF
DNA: TGTGCCATCAGTGACCCCCTAGGGATTGGGGAGACCCAGTACTTC

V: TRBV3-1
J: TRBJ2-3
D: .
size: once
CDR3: CASSQEGGTYTQYF
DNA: TGTGCCAGCAGCCAAGAGGGGGGCACCTATACGCAGTATTTT

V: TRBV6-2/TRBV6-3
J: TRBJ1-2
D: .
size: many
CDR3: CASSEDRTELQNYGYTF
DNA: TGTGCCAGCAGTGAAGATAGGACAGAGCTTCAAAACTATGGCTACACCTTC

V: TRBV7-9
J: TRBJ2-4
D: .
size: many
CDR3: CATAAGANIQYF
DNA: TGTGCCACCGCGGCGGGGGCAAACATTCAGTACTTC

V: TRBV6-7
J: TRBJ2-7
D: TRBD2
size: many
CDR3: CASNERGAYEQYF
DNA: TGTGCCAGCAATGAGCGGGGGGCCTACGAGCAGTACTTC

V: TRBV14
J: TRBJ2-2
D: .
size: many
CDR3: CASSQDRAGELFF
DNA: TGTGCCAGCAGCCAAGACCGGGCCGGGGAGCTGTTTTTT

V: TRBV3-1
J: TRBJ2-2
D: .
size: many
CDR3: CASSQIGTTATGELFF
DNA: TGTGCCAGCAGCCAAATTGGGACCACAGCCACCGGGGAGCTGTTTTTT

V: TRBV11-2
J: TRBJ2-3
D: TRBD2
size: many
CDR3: CASSLGLAGITDTQYF
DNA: TGTGCCAGCAGCTTAGGCCTAGCGGGGATCACAGATACGCAGTATTTT

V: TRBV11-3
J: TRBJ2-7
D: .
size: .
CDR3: CASKQTSSYEQYF
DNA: TGCGCCAGCAAACAGACCAGCTCCTACGAGCAGTACTTC

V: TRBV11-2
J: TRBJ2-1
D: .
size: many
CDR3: CASSPTAGSDEQFF
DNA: TGTGCCAGCAGCCCCACCGCGGGGTCCGATGAGCAGTTCTTC

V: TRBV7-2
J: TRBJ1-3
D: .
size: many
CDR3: CASSLAPGDSGNTIYF
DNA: TGTGCCAGCAGCTTAGCCCCGGGGGATTCTGGAAACACCATATATTTT

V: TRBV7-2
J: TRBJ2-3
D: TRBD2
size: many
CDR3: CATREGLAGTDTQYF
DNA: TGTGCCACGAGAGAGGGACTAGCGGGGACAGATACGCAGTATTTT

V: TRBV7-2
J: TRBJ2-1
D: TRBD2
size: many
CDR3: CASSNTGTSGGSEQFF
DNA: TGTGCCAGCAGCAATACCGGGACTAGCGGGGGTAGTGAGCAGTTCTTC

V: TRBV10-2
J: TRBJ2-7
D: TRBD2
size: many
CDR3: CASSDGLAGAYEQYF
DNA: TGCGCCAGCAGTGATGGGCTAGCGGGGGCCTACGAGCAGTACTTC

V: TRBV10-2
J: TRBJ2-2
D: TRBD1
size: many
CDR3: CASSTRDSGAGELFF
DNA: TGCGCCAGCAGCACCCGGGACAGTGGTGCCGGGGAGCTGTTTTTT

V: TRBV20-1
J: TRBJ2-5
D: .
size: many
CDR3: CSGAGLGETQYF
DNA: TGCAGTGGGGCAGGGTTGGGAGAGACCCAGTACTTC

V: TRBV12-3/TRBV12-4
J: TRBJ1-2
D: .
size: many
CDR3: CASSLDGYRGYTF
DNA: TGTGCCAGCAGTTTAGACGGGTATCGGGGCTACACCTTC